This TCR beta chain was obtained from a study of PD-1 blockade in classical Hodgkin lymphoma. Repertoires were generated with immunoSEQ multiplex PCR, while TCRdb's copy carries only in-frame clones and drops some. The sample has 12,000 or so clones, 70% to 90% seen once. The time point was: cycle 4 day 1 (C4D1), after 5 to 7 weeks of nivolumab. All the patients suffered relapse after autologous stem cell transplantation, and brentuximab vedotin exposure differed. Isolated CD8+ T cells were derived from thawed PBMCs through magnetic negative selection. The starting material was CD8+ T cells from blood, obtained before the fourth cycle of nivolumab. The TCR originated in a human donor with classical Hodgkin lymphoma. The donor label of this sample is uncertain.

The CDR3 DNA sequence: TGCAGCGTTGAAGTTACCCCGACTAGCGGGAGTTGGGATGAGCAGTTCTTC. Protein sequence: CSVEVTPTSGSWDEQFF. This chain uses TRBV29-1 with TRBJ2-1; 12 positions agree with TRBD2. The germline CDR1 and CDR2 sequences are SQVTM and ANQGSEA. The ends lost 1 base at V and 8 bases at J; junction bases unmatched: 12. The CDR3 spans 17 residues.